This T cell receptor beta chain was obtained from a study of shared T cell receptors in the human thymus. Trimming shortened V by 6 bases and J by 0 bases, and 16 bases separated the two germline ends. CDR3 size: 16 residues. The germline gives CDR1 SNHLY, CDR2 FYNNEI. This clone was counted once. Generated by immunoSEQ multiplex PCR, the TCRdb table keeps only in-frame clones and is missing some. The data show 600,000 or so clones, 80% to 90% seen once. The sample was also linked to a second study, of human thymus T cells. That work contributes: Corrective cardiac operations yielded the resected thymus tissue. In thymic and blood repertoires alike, V and J usage looked biased.

The genes are TRBV2 and TRBJ2-3, with D tentatively TRBD2 (5 bases). Source material: thymocytes. This TCR derives from a boy less than two years old with a congenital heart defect. CDR3 region: CASRGSPSLSTDTQYF. As DNA, the CDR3 is TGTGCCAGCAGGGGGAGCCCTTCTCTTAGCACAGATACGCAGTATTTT.